The clone carrying this T cell receptor (beta chain) showed up just a few times. Assay used: immunoSEQ multiplex PCR; TCRdb lists only in-frame clones, some missing. The sample lists 15,000 or so clones, roughly two thirds occurring once. This specimen comes from a study of PD-1 blockade in classical Hodgkin lymphoma. The CDR3 extends over 21 amino acids. The V gene's germline CDR1 is WNHNN and CDR2 SYGVQD (reference sequence). The V and J ends lost 0 bases and 1 base, in that order; junction bases with no gene match: 20. Exposure to brentuximab vedotin varied, and each patient had relapsed following autologous stem cell transplantation.

The material sequenced was peripheral blood mononuclear cells (PBMCs), taken at baseline. The chain has TRBV10-1 and TRBJ1-1; 7 positions match TRBD1. The receptor's source is a human donor with classical Hodgkin lymphoma. CDR3 nucleotide sequence: TGCGCCAGCAGTGAGTCAGAGGACGAGACAGGGAGGGGGAAAGGGAACACTGAAGCTTTCTTT. Protein product: CASSESEDETGRGKGNTEAFF.